This note documents a single T cell receptor beta chain sequence. The antigen remains unidentified. The sample belongs to a study of T cell responses to AZD1222 COVID-19 vaccine. This table comes from immunoSEQ multiplex PCR, and its TCRdb copy is limited to in-frame clones, with some not included. The table includes 150,000 to 190,000 clones, more than 85% detected once. Germline assignment: CDR1 LNHNV and CDR2 YYDKDF (reference sequence). CDR3 size: 16 residues. Trimming pared 0 bases from V and 5 bases from J, leaving 13 bases between. Study results and caveats: Donors were mostly white British, more females; clonal diversity possibly underestimated. Spike-spanning, vaccine-associated CD4 TCRs were dominant at 160-218 and 743-854.

The receptor's source is an adult who had recovered from COVID-19. Specimen: peripheral blood, collected after recovery from COVID-19. The chain joins TRBV15 to TRBJ2-2; possibly TRBD1 or TRBD2 for D (6 bases each). CDR3 sequence reads: CATSRDRRGKTGELFF. The CDR3 nucleotides read TGTGCCACCAGCAGAGATCGGAGGGGGAAAACCGGGGAGCTGTTTTTT.